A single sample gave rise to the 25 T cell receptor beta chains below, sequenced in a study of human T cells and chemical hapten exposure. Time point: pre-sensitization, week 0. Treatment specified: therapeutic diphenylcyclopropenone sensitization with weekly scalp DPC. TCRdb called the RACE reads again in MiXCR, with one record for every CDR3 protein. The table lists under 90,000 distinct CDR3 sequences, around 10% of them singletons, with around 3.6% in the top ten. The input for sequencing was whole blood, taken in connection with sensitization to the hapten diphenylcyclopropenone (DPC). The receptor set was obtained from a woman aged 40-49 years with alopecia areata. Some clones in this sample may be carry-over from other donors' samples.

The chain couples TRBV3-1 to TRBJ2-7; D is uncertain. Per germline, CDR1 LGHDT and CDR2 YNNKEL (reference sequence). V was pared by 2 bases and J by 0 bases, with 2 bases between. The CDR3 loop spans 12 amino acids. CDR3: CASSQHSYEQYF. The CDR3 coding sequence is TGTGCCAGCAGCCAACACTCCTACGAGCAGTACTTC.

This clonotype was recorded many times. The CDR3 loop is CASSQERDSTYEQYF. CDR3 DNA sequence: TGTGCCAGCAGCCAAGAAAGGGACAGTACCTACGAGCAGTACTTC. The gene calls are TRBV4-2 and TRBJ2-7, with TRBD1 matching 7 bases. In germline, CDR1 is LGHNA, CDR2 YNFKEQ. The CDR3 is 15 residues long. Losses at the gene ends were 0 bases for V and 2 bases for J; bases not matched to a gene: 4.

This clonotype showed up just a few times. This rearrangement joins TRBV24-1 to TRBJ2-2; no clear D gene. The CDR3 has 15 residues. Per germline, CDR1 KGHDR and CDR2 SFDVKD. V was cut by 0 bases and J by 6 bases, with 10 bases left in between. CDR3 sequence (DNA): TGTGCCACCAGTGATTTGCATGGAGACCCCGGGGAGCTGTTTTTT. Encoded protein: CATSDLHGDPGELFF.

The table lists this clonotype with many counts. The DNA for the CDR3 is TGCGCCAGCAGCCGTCCCACGGGGGGCCTAAAAGATACGCAGTATTTT. It is translated as CASSRPTGGLKDTQYF. The chain joins TRBV4-1 to TRBJ2-3; possibly TRBD2 for D (7 bases). The germline V gene has CDR1 MGHRA and CDR2 YSYEKL. There are 16 residues in the CDR3. V lost 4 bases, J lost 5 bases, and 19 bases lay in between.

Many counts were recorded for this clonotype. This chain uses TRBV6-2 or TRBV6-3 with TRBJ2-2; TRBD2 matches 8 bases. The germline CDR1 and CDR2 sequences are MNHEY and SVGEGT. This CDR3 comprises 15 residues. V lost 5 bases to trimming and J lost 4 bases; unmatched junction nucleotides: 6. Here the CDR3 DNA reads TGTGCCAGCAGTCTCCCGGCGGGAGGCACCGGGGAGCTGTTTTTT. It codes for CASSLPAGGTGELFF.

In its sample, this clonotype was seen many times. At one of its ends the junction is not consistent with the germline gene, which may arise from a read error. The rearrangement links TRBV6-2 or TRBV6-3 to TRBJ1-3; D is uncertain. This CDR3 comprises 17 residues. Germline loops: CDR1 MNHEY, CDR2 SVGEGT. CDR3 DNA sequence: TGTGCCAGCAGCCGAGCATTTTTCGTGCTCTCTGAAAACACCATATATTTT. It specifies CASSRAFFVLSENTIYF.

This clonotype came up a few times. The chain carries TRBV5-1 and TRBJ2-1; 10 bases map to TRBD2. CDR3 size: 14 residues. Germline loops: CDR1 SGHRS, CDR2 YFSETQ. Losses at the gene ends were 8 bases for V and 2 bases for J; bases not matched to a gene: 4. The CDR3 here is CASTAGGPYNEQFF. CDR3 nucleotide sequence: TGCGCCAGTACAGCGGGGGGGCCCTACAATGAGCAGTTCTTC.

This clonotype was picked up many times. DNA of the CDR3: TGTGCCAGCTCAGTTACCGCGAACACTGAAGCTTTCTTT. This gives the protein CASSVTANTEAFF. The chain carries TRBV18 and TRBJ1-1; D remains unclear. Trimming pared 5 bases from V and 1 base from J, leaving 8 bases between. CDR1 and CDR2 from the germline V gene are KGHSH and LQKENI. The CDR3 is 13 residues long.

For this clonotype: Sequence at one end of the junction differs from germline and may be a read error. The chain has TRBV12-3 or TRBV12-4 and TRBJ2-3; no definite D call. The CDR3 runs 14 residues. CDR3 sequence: CASSLDVGTNTQYF. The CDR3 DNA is TGTGCCAGCAGTTTGGACGTGGGCACAAATACGCAGTATTTT.

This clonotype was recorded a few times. The CDR3 is CASSLGLGTGTQYF. The CDR3 DNA is TGTGCCAGCAGCTTGGGACTCGGCACGGGGACGCAGTATTTT. V is TRBV7-2 and J is TRBJ2-3, with D perhaps matching TRBD2 (6 bases). In germline, CDR1 is SGHTA, CDR2 FQGNSA. V was shortened by 3 bases and J by 9 bases, with 16 bases between the two germline ends. This CDR3 has 14 amino acids. Complete variable domain (other parts from reference TRBV7-2 and TRBJ2-3): GAGVSQSPSNKVTEKGKDVELRCDPISGHTALYWYRQSLGQGLEFLIYFQGNSAPDKSGLPSDRFSAERTGGSVSTLTIQRTQQEDSAVYLCASSLGLGTGTQYFGPGTRLTVL.

The CDR3 DNA reads as TGTGCCTGGAGTGTGCGCGGCATCAAAGTAATTCAGTACTTC. Translating it yields CAWSVRGIKVIQYF. This chain connects TRBV30 to TRBJ2-4; no clear D gene. Germline V gene lookup returns CDR1 GTSNPN and CDR2 SVGIG (reference sequence). CDR3 length equals 14 residues. V dropped 0 bases and J dropped 10 bases, with 16 bases sitting between them.

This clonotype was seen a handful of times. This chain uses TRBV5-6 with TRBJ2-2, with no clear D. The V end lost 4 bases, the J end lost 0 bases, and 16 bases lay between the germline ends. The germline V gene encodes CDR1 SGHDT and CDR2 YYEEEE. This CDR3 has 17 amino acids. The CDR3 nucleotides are TGTGCCAGCAGCCCCAGACTCCATATCGCGAACACCGGGGAGCTGTTTTTT. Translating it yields CASSPRLHIANTGELFF. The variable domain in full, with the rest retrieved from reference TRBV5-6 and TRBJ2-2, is DAGVTQSPTHLIKTRGQQVTLRCSPKSGHDTVSWYQQALGQGPQFIFQYYEEEERQRGNFPDRFSGHQFPNYSSELNVNALLLGDSALYLCASSPRLHIANTGELFFGEGSRLTVL.

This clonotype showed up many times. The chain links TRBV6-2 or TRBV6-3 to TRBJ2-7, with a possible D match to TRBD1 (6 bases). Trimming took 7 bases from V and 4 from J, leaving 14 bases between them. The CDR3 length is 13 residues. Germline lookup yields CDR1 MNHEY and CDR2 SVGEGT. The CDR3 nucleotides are TGTGCCAGCACTCCCCCGGACAGATACGAGCAGTACTTC. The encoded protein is CASTPPDRYEQYF.

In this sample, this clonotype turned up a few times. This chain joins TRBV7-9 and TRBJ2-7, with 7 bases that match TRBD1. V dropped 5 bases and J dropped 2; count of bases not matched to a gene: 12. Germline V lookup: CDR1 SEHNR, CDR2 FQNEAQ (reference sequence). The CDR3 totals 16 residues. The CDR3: CASSDSDRAATYEQYF. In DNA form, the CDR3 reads TGTGCCAGCAGCGATAGTGACAGGGCAGCGACCTACGAGCAGTACTTC.

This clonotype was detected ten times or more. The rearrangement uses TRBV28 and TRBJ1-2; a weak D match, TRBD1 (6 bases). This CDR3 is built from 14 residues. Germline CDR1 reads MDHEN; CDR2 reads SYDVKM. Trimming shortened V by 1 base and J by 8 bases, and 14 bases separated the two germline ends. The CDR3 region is CASSLYGGLRGYTF. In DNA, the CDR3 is TGTGCCAGCAGTTTATACGGGGGCCTTCGAGGCTACACCTTC.

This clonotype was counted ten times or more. CDR3 protein: CASSYLENTGELFF. For the CDR3, the DNA is TGTGCCAGCAGTTACCTAGAGAACACCGGGGAGCTGTTTTTT. This sequence joins TRBV6-2 or TRBV6-3 and TRBJ2-2; D remains ambiguous. Germline V CDR1 and CDR2: MNHEY, SVGEGT. The CDR3 spans 14 residues. Trimming took 2 bases from V and 1 from J, leaving 5 bases between them.

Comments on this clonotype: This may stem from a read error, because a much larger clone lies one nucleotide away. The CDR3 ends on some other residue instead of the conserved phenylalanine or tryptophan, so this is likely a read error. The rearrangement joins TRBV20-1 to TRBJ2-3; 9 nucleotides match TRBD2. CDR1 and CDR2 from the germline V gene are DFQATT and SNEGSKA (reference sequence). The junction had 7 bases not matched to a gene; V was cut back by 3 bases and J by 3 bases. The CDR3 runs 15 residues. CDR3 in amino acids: CSASFAGGPTDTQYL. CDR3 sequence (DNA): TGCAGTGCTAGCTTTGCGGGGGGGCCTACAGATACGCAGTATCTT.

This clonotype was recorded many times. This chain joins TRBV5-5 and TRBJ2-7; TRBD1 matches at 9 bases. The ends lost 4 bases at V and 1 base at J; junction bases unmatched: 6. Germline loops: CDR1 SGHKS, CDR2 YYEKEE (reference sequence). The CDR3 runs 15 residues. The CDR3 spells CASSEGTGLSYEQYF. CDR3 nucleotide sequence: TGTGCCAGCAGCGAGGGGACAGGGCTATCCTACGAGCAGTACTTC.

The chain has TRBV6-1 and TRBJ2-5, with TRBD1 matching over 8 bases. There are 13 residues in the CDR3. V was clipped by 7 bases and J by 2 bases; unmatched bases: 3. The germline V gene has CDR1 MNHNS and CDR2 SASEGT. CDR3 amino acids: CASNRGIQETQYF. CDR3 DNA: TGTGCCAGCAACAGGGGGATTCAAGAGACCCAGTACTTC.

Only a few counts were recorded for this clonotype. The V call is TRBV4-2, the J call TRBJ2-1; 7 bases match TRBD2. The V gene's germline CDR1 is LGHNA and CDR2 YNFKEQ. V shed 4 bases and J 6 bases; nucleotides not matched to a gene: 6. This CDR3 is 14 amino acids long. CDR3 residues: CASSPAGLINEQFF. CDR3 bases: TGTGCCAGCAGCCCAGCGGGGCTGATCAATGAGCAGTTCTTC.

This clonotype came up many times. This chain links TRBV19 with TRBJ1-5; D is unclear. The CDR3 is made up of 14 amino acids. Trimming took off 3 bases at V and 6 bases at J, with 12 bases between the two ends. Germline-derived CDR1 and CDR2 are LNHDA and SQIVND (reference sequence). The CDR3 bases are TGTGCCAGTAGTATCGCGGCCCCGAGTCAGCCCCAGCATTTT. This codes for CASSIAAPSQPQHF.

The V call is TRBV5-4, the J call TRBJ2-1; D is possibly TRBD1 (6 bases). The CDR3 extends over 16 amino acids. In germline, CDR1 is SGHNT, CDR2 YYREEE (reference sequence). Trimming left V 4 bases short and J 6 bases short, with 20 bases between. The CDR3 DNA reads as TGTGCCAGCAGCATCTCCCAGGGGTCCTTCACCAATGAGCAGTTCTTC. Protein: CASSISQGSFTNEQFF.

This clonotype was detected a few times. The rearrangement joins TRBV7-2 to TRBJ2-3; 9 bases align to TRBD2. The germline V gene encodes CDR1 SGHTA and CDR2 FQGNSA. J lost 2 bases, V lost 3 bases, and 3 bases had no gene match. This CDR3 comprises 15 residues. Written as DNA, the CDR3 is TGTGCCAGCAGCTTGTCTAGCGGGGACACAGATACGCAGTATTTT. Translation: CASSLSSGDTDTQYF.

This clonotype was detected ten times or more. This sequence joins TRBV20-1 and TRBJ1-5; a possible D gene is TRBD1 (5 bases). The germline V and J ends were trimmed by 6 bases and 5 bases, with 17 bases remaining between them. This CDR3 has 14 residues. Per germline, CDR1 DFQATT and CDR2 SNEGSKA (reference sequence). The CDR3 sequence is CSATPPGRDQPQHF. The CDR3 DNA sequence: TGCAGTGCCACCCCTCCGGGGCGTGATCAGCCCCAGCATTTT.

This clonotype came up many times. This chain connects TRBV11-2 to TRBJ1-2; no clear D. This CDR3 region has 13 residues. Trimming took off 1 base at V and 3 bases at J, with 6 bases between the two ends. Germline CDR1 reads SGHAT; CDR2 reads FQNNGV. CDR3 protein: CASSLGLDYGYTF. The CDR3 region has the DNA TGTGCCAGCAGCTTAGGCCTTGACTATGGCTACACCTTC.